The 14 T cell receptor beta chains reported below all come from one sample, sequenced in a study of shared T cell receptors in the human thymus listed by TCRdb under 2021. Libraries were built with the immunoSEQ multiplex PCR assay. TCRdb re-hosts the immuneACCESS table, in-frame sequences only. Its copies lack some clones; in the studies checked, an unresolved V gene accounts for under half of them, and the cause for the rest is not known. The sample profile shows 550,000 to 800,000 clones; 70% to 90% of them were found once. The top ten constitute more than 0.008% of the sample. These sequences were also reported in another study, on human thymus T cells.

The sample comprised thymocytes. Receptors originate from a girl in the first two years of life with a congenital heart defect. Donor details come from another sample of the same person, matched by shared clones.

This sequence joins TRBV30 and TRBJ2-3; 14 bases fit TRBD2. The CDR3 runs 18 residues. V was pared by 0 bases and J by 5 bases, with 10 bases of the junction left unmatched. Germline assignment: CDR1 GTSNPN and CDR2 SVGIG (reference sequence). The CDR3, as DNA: TGTGCCTGGAGTGTACAGACTAGCGGGGGGGCCGTAGGAGATACGCAGTATTTT. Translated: CAWSVQTSGGAVGDTQYF.

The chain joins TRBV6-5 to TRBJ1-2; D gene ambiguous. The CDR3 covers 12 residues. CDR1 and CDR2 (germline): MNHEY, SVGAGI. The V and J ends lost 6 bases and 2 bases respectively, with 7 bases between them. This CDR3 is CASSQENYGYTF. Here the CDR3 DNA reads TGTGCCAGCAGCCAGGAAAACTATGGCTACACCTTC.

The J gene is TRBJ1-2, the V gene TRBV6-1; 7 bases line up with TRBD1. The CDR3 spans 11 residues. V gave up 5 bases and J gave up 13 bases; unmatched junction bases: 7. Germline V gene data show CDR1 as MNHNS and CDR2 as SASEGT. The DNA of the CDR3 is TGTGCCAGCAGTTCGAGGGACAGTAGCACCTTC. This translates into CASSSRDSSTF.

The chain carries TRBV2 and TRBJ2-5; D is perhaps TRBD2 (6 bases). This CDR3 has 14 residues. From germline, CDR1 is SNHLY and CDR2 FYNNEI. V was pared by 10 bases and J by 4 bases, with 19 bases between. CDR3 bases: TGTGCCACCAAGAGGGGACTTTCTCGAGAGACCCAGTACTTC. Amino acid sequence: CATKRGLSRETQYF.

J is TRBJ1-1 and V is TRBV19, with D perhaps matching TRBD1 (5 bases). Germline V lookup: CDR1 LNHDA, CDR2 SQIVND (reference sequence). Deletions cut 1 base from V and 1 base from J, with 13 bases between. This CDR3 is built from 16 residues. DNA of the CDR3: TGTGCCAGTAGTATAGGGCCGGGACTCGGGAACACTGAAGCTTTCTTT. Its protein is CASSIGPGLGNTEAFF.

The CDR3 DNA is TGTGCCAGCAGCGTACCGCTCAGGGGGAACACCGGGGAGCTGTTTTTT. It specifies CASSVPLRGNTGELFF. The chain uses TRBV9 and TRBJ2-2; D might be TRBD1 (6 bases). Germline CDR1 SGDLS, CDR2 YYNGEE. Trimming removed 1 base from V and 1 base from J, with 11 bases in between. The CDR3 consists of 16 residues.

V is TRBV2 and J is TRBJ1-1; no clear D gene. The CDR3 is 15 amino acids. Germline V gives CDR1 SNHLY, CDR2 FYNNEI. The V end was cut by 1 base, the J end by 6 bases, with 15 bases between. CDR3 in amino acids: CASSEGGGRFPEAFF. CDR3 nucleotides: TGTGCCAGCAGTGAAGGTGGAGGGAGGTTCCCTGAAGCTTTCTTT.

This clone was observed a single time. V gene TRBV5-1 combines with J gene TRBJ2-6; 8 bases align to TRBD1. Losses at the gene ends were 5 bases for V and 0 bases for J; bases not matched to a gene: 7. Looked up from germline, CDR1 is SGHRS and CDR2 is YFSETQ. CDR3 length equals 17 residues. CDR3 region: CASSRTGMSSGANVLTF. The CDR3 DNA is TGCGCCAGCAGTCGGACAGGGATGAGCTCTGGGGCCAACGTCCTGACTTTC.

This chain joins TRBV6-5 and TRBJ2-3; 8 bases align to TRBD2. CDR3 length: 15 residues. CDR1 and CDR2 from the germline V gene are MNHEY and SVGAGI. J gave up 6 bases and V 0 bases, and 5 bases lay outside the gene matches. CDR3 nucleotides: TGTGCCAGCAGTTACTCGAGCGGGAGAAGTGATACGCAGTATTTT. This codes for CASSYSSGRSDTQYF.

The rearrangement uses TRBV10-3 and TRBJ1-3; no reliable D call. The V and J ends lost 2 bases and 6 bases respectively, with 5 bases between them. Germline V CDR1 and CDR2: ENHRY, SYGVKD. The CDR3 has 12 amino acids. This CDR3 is CAISEPKNTIYF. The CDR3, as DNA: TGTGCCATCAGTGAGCCTAAAAACACCATATATTTT.

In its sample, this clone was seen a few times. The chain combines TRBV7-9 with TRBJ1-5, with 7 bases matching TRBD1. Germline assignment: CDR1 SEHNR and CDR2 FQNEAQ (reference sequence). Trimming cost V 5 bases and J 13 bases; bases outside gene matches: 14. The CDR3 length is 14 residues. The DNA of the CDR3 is TGTGCCAGCAGCGTAGGGGGCTCCCCGGCCTCTCAGCATTTT. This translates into CASSVGGSPASQHF.

CDR3 nucleotides: TGTGCCAGCAGCTTGCCGAATCAAACATCGACAGGGGATGGCTACACCTTC. It encodes CASSLPNQTSTGDGYTF. The chain carries TRBV7-4 and TRBJ1-2; 8 nucleotides agree with TRBD1. Germline CDR1 and CDR2: SGHVT and SQSDAQ. This CDR3 spans 17 amino acids. The V gene end was trimmed by 3 bases and the J gene end by 6 bases; junction bases not matched to a gene: 15.

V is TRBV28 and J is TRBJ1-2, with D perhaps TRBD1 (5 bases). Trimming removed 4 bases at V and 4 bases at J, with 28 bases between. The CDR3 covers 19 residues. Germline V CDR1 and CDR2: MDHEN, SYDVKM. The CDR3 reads CASSSAPINRRFELYGYTF. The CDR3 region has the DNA TGTGCCAGCAGTTCGGCCCCAATTAACAGGCGATTCGAGCTCTATGGCTACACCTTC.

This CDR3 is CASSLDMYLGGPGTEAFF. CDR3 DNA: TGTGCCAGCAGCTTGGATATGTATCTTGGAGGGCCGGGCACTGAAGCTTTCTTT. This chain uses TRBV5-5 with TRBJ1-1, with no clear D. The germline V gene encodes CDR1 SGHKS and CDR2 YYEKEE (reference sequence). The CDR3 extends over 18 amino acids. Trimming removed 0 bases from V and 4 bases from J, with 22 bases in between.